Following are 31 T cell receptor beta chains from one sample sequenced in a study of radiotherapy plus CTLA-4 blockade in lung cancer (dated by TCRdb to the late 2010s). The protocol used for the library was the immunoSEQ multiplex PCR assay. TCRdb holds this immuneACCESS table with in-frame rearrangements only. Some clones are missing; in checked studies, unresolved V genes explain under half, and the rest has no known cause. The sample profile shows about 97,000 clones; 65% to 80% of them were found once. Of the sample, roughly 2.8% is held by the ten largest clones. The specimen comprised peripheral blood, sampled from a patient treated with radiotherapy plus ipilimumab. Receptor source: a human donor with non-small cell lung cancer who had a partial response to radiotherapy plus ipilimumab. Some clones in this sample may be carry-over from other donors' samples.

CDR3 coding DNA: TGTGCCAGTAGTATTGGTGGGGAGGTGCAGCCCCAGCATTTT. Translating gives CASSIGGEVQPQHF. The J gene is TRBJ1-5, the V gene TRBV19; no reliable D call. Trimming took off 3 bases at V and 7 bases at J, with 13 bases between the two ends. Germline-derived CDR1 and CDR2 are LNHDA and SQIVND (reference sequence). The CDR3 contains 14 residues.

J is TRBJ1-1 and V is TRBV10-3, with D unresolved. The V gene lost 0 bases and the J gene lost 0 bases, with 5 bases spanning the gap. The CDR3 length is 14 residues. Per germline, CDR1 ENHRY and CDR2 SYGVKD. CDR3 in DNA: TGTGCCATCAGTGAGTCGGAGCTGAACACTGAAGCTTTCTTT. As protein: CAISESELNTEAFF.

This chain joins TRBV29-1 and TRBJ2-3, with a tentative D call TRBD2 (7 bases). Germline assignment: CDR1 SQVTM and CDR2 ANQGSEA. CDR3 length: 15 residues. V dropped 8 bases and J dropped 0 bases, with 18 bases sitting between them. CDR3 in amino acids: CSHGGGASSTDTQYF. For the CDR3, the DNA is TGCAGCCATGGTGGGGGGGCCTCTAGCACAGATACGCAGTATTTT.

This rearrangement joins TRBV2 to TRBJ2-5; 13 bases are a match to TRBD2. Trimming removed 6 bases from V and 4 bases from J; junction bases left unmatched: 5. From germline, CDR1 is SNHLY and CDR2 FYNNEI. The CDR3 is made up of 15 amino acids. DNA for the CDR3: TGTGCCAGCAGGTTTAGACTAGCGGGAGGAGAGACCCAGTACTTC. Protein product: CASRFRLAGGETQYF.

Written as DNA, the CDR3 is TGTGCCAGCAGTTCACCCACAAGTGAACAGGGGCCTGAAGCTTTCTTT. This translates into CASSSPTSEQGPEAFF. The chain couples TRBV28 to TRBJ1-1; 7 bases align to TRBD1. The J segment lost 6 bases and the V segment lost 4 bases, leaving 14 bases of the junction unmatched. Germline CDR1 MDHEN, CDR2 SYDVKM. The CDR3 extends over 16 amino acids.

The J gene is TRBJ1-2, the V gene TRBV7-9; 10 bases map to TRBD1. Germline V lookup: CDR1 SEHNR, CDR2 FQNEAQ (reference sequence). The CDR3 consists of 14 residues. With 6 bases clipped from V and 1 base from J, the junction kept 2 bases outside the gene matches. The CDR3 region is CASRGTGVNYGYTF. CDR3 DNA: TGTGCCAGCAGAGGGACAGGGGTTAACTATGGCTACACCTTC.

The rearrangement links TRBV29-1 to TRBJ1-1; D may be TRBD1 (6 bases). The CDR3 covers 12 residues. Germline CDR1 is SQVTM and CDR2 is ANQGSEA. Trimming shortened V by 3 bases and J by 5 bases, and 10 bases separated the two germline ends. The CDR3 DNA follows: TGCAGCGTTGACAAGGGGGGGACTGAAGCTTTCTTT. It encodes CSVDKGGTEAFF.

The rearrangement uses TRBV10-1 and TRBJ1-1; D is possibly TRBD1 (5 bases). V was pared by 4 bases and J by 1 base, with 7 bases between. Germline V gives CDR1 WNHNN, CDR2 SYGVQD (reference sequence). The CDR3 contains 13 residues. CDR3 DNA sequence: TGCGCCAGCAGTGCGACAGCGAACACTGAAGCTTTCTTT. Its protein product is CASSATANTEAFF.

In its sample, this clone was seen a few times. V is TRBV4-1 and J is TRBJ1-2; 9 bases match TRBD1. After removal of 0 bases from V and 4 bases from J, the junction contained 3 bases not matched to a gene. This CDR3 contains 15 residues. The germline gives CDR1 MGHRA, CDR2 YSYEKL. CDR3 amino acids: CASSQDPTGGYGYTF. The CDR3 nucleotides are TGCGCCAGCAGCCAAGACCCGACAGGGGGCTATGGCTACACCTTC.

V is TRBV5-1 and J is TRBJ2-7; 9 bases are a match to TRBD2. Germline assignment: CDR1 SGHRS and CDR2 YFSETQ. CDR3 size: 14 residues. Trimming took 5 bases from V and 1 from J; bases not matched to a gene: 4. The CDR3 sequence is CASRAGGDSYEQYF. As DNA, the CDR3 is TGCGCCAGCAGGGCGGGGGGGGATTCCTACGAGCAGTACTTC.

The chain's CDR3 is CASSLTGDYINEQFF. CDR3 nucleotides: TGTGCCAGCAGCTTAACGGGCGACTATATAAATGAGCAGTTCTTC. The chain has TRBV7-3 and TRBJ2-1; a weak D match, TRBD2 (5 bases). Deletions cut 0 bases from V and 7 bases from J, with 13 bases between. The CDR3 spans 15 residues. Per the germline V gene, CDR1 is SGHTA and CDR2 is FQGTGA.

The rearrangement joins TRBV2 to TRBJ2-3; D is unresolved. The CDR3 spans 12 residues. CDR1 SNHLY and CDR2 FYNNEI come from the germline V gene. V lost 7 bases and J lost 3, with 8 bases in between. CDR3 nucleotide sequence: TGTGCCAGCAACCTAGGAACAGATACGCAGTATTTT. Its protein is CASNLGTDTQYF. Filled out from reference TRBV2 and TRBJ2-3, the complete variable domain reads EPEVTQTPSHQVTQMGQEVILRCVPISNHLYFYWYRQILGQKVEFLVSFYNNEISEKSEIFDDQFSVERPDGSNFTLKIRSTKLEDSAMYFCASNLGTDTQYFGPGTRLTVL.

The rearrangement joins TRBV6-6 to TRBJ1-4; 8 bases line up with TRBD1. The germline V gene has CDR1 MNHNY and CDR2 SVGAGI (reference sequence). This CDR3 is 14 amino acids long. V lost 2 bases, J lost 7 bases, and 3 bases stayed unmatched. Here the CDR3 DNA reads TGTGCCAGCAGTTACCGGGACAGGACTGAAAAACTGTTTTTT. Its translation is CASSYRDRTEKLFF.

The rearrangement uses TRBV7-7 and TRBJ2-5, with 13 bases that match TRBD2. The CDR3 contains 17 residues. V gave up 5 bases and J gave up 2 bases; unmatched junction bases: 8. CDR1 and CDR2 from the germline V gene are SSHAT and FNYEAQ (reference sequence). In nucleotides, the CDR3 is TGTGCCAGCAGCCCCGGGACTAGCGGGATCTCACAAGAGACCCAGTACTTC. It yields the protein CASSPGTSGISQETQYF. Complete variable domain (other parts from reference TRBV7-7 and TRBJ2-5): GAGVSQSPRYKVTKRGQDVTLRCDPISSHATLYWYQQALGQGPEFLTYFNYEAQPDKSGLPSDRFSAERPEGSISTLTIQRTEQRDSAMYRCASSPGTSGISQETQYFGPGTRLLVL.

CDR3 loop: CASSPTGARSYEQYF. DNA for the CDR3: TGTGCCAGCAGTCCGACAGGGGCCCGCTCCTACGAGCAGTACTTC. The rearrangement joins TRBV28 to TRBJ2-7, with 8 bases that match TRBD1. Germline-derived CDR1 and CDR2 are MDHEN and SYDVKM. This CDR3 is built from 15 residues. With V trimmed by 5 bases and J by 0 bases, 6 bases remained unmatched.

This chain uses TRBV5-1 with TRBJ1-4; D is possibly TRBD1 (5 bases). The CDR3 has 14 residues. Germline lookup yields CDR1 SGHRS and CDR2 YFSETQ. V shed 2 bases and J shed 10 bases, with 15 bases lying between them. Written as DNA, the CDR3 is TGCGCCAGCAGCTTTGACAGCAGGGAGGGAAAACTGTTTTTT. It encodes CASSFDSREGKLFF.

V usage is TRBV19 and J usage is TRBJ2-5; no reliable D call. Germline-derived CDR1 and CDR2 are LNHDA and SQIVND (reference sequence). The CDR3 spans 15 residues. With 0 bases removed from V and 2 bases from J, the gap between germline ends came to 10 bases. The CDR3 here is CASSIDPSRQETQYF. For the CDR3, the DNA is TGTGCCAGTAGTATAGATCCTTCTCGGCAAGAGACCCAGTACTTC.

This chain links TRBV5-8 with TRBJ2-1; maybe TRBD2 (7 bases). V was pared by 4 bases and J by 10 bases, with 15 bases between. Per germline, CDR1 SGHTS and CDR2 YDEGEE. This CDR3 is 13 amino acids long. CDR3 region: CASSGLTGGEQFF. The CDR3 DNA follows: TGTGCCAGCAGCGGCTTGACGGGGGGCGAGCAGTTCTTC.

This clone was observed many times. The V call is TRBV5-1, the J call TRBJ1-3; perhaps TRBD1 as D (5 bases). The CDR3 covers 16 residues. Germline values: CDR1 SGHRS, CDR2 YFSETQ. Trimming left V 1 base short and J 2 bases short, with 13 bases between. CDR3 sequence: CASSLIPGRTGNTIYF. CDR3 in DNA: TGCGCCAGCAGCTTGATCCCAGGGCGAACTGGAAACACCATATATTTT.

This chain connects TRBV2 to TRBJ1-2; no clear D. Trimming took off 6 bases at V and 4 bases at J, with 6 bases between the two ends. The CDR3 is made up of 11 amino acids. Germline V gene sequence: CDR1 SNHLY, CDR2 FYNNEI. CDR3 loop: CASRASYGYTF. In nucleotides, the CDR3 is TGTGCCAGCAGGGCAAGCTATGGCTACACCTTC. Drawing the rest from reference TRBV2 and TRBJ1-2, the complete variable domain is EPEVTQTPSHQVTQMGQEVILRCVPISNHLYFYWYRQILGQKVEFLVSFYNNEISEKSEIFDDQFSVERPDGSNFTLKIRSTKLEDSAMYFCASRASYGYTFGSGTRLTVV.

This rearrangement joins TRBV10-1 to TRBJ2-2, with D possibly being TRBD1 (5 bases). The germline CDR1 and CDR2 sequences are WNHNN and SYGVQD (reference sequence). CDR3 size: 15 residues. With 3 bases removed from V and 4 bases from J, the gap between germline ends came to 12 bases. In DNA, the CDR3 is TGCGCCAGCAGTGACTCCAGGGTGCCCACCGGGGAGCTGTTTTTT. Translating gives CASSDSRVPTGELFF.

This chain connects TRBV27 to TRBJ1-2; 10 bases agree with TRBD1. V trimming: 6 bases; J trimming: 6 bases; junction bases outside the gene matches: 10. The CDR3 is 15 amino acids. Per germline, CDR1 MNHEY and CDR2 SMNVEV (reference sequence). CDR3: CASSTLGQGGNGYTF. The CDR3 nucleotides are TGTGCCAGCAGCACTCTTGGACAGGGGGGCAATGGCTACACCTTC.

The rearrangement joins TRBV7-2 to TRBJ1-5; 7 bases are shared with TRBD1. This CDR3 has 13 residues. Germline CDR1 is SGHTA and CDR2 is FQGNSA. V was pared by 2 bases and J by 7 bases, with 2 bases of the junction left unmatched. In nucleotides, the CDR3 is TGTGCCAGCAGCTTAAAAGGGGGCCAGCCCCAGCATTTT. This gives the protein CASSLKGGQPQHF.

This rearrangement joins TRBV28 to TRBJ2-1; the match to TRBD1 covers 8 bases. CDR3 length: 14 amino acids. Germline V gives CDR1 MDHEN, CDR2 SYDVKM. V shed 6 bases and J 1 base; nucleotides not matched to a gene: 2. The CDR3 spells CASRTGGSYNEQFF. CDR3 sequence (DNA): TGTGCCAGCAGAACAGGGGGTTCCTACAATGAGCAGTTCTTC.

The chain joins TRBV7-7 to TRBJ2-2; tentatively, D is TRBD2 (5 bases). This CDR3 spans 16 amino acids. V dropped 5 bases and J dropped 4 bases, with 17 bases sitting between them. Germline assignment: CDR1 SSHAT and CDR2 FNYEAQ (reference sequence). CDR3 protein: CASSPSPGVGTGELFF. The CDR3 DNA sequence: TGTGCCAGCAGCCCGTCACCCGGGGTTGGCACCGGGGAGCTGTTTTTT. Together with reference TRBV7-7 and TRBJ2-2, the CDR3 gives the full variable domain: GAGVSQSPRYKVTKRGQDVTLRCDPISSHATLYWYQQALGQGPEFLTYFNYEAQPDKSGLPSDRFSAERPEGSISTLTIQRTEQRDSAMYRCASSPSPGVGTGELFFGEGSRLTVL.

This rearrangement joins TRBV7-8 to TRBJ1-2, with 9 bases lining up with TRBD1. Looked up from germline, CDR1 is SGHVS and CDR2 is FQNEAQ. Trimming took 4 bases from V and 4 from J; bases not matched to a gene: 10. The CDR3 totals 16 residues. The CDR3 DNA follows: TGTGCCAGCAGCTCCCGAGGGACAGGGCGATCCTATGGCTACACCTTC. Amino acids: CASSSRGTGRSYGYTF.

The CDR3 loop is CASSLGQGVSDEQYF. The CDR3 coding sequence is TGCGCCAGCAGCTTGGGACAGGGCGTGTCGGACGAGCAGTACTTC. The genes are TRBV5-1 and TRBJ2-5; TRBD1 agrees at 7 bases. The end of the DNA fits TRBJ2-7 better, so the J call may be wrong. In germline, CDR1 is SGHRS, CDR2 YFSETQ. The CDR3 length is 15 residues.

This chain connects TRBV6-5 to TRBJ2-7, with 9 nucleotides matching TRBD2. CDR3 length: 14 amino acids. From germline, CDR1 is MNHEY and CDR2 SVGAGI. Losses at the gene ends were 3 bases for V and 5 bases for J; bases not matched to a gene: 5. Here the CDR3 DNA reads TGTGCCAGCAGTTATAGCGGGAGTATCCACGAGCAGTACTTC. It is translated as CASSYSGSIHEQYF.

The rearrangement joins TRBV7-2 to TRBJ1-2; no clear D gene. Germline V lookup: CDR1 SGHTA, CDR2 FQGNSA. This CDR3 region has 15 residues. V was cut by 5 bases and J by 5 bases, with 18 bases left in between. The CDR3 region has the DNA TGTGCCAGCAGCACCGTACTAGGGCTAGGATATGGCTACACCTTC. It encodes CASSTVLGLGYGYTF.

The chain has TRBV19 and TRBJ2-2; 12 bases agree with TRBD2. The V gene's germline CDR1 is LNHDA and CDR2 SQIVND (reference sequence). This CDR3 is 18 amino acids long. The junction had 16 bases not matched to a gene; V was cut back by 7 bases and J by 7 bases. The CDR3 sequence: CASTTSGGVLSGGGELFF. CDR3 coding DNA: TGTGCCAGTACGACTAGCGGGGGCGTACTGTCGGGGGGCGGGGAGCTGTTTTTT.

This chain links TRBV7-2 with TRBJ2-3, with 14 bases fitting TRBD2. Trimming removed 5 bases from V and 5 bases from J; junction bases left unmatched: 9. CDR3 length equals 17 residues. Germline CDR1 is SGHTA and CDR2 is FQGNSA. The CDR3 sequence: CASSPARTSGRRDTQYF. As DNA, the CDR3 is TGTGCCAGCAGCCCCGCCCGGACTAGCGGGAGGAGAGATACGCAGTATTTT.